The 11 T cell receptor beta chains reported below all come from one sample, sequenced in a study of cytomegalovirus exposure and HLA in healthy donors. Clones were read by immunoSEQ multiplex PCR, and TCRdb kept only the in-frame ones, dropping some. The sample shows just over 20,000 clones, about 97% of them seen only once. Sequences were obtained from PBMCs. These receptors came from a man aged 30 to 39 in good health and CMV-seropositive.

V is TRBV27 and J is TRBJ2-5; 8 positions match TRBD1. CDR1 is MNHEY, CDR2 SMNVEV, per germline (reference sequence). This CDR3 comprises 17 residues. J was trimmed by 5 bases and V by 5 bases; bases with no gene match: 16. The CDR3 DNA sequence: TGTGCCAGCAGTCACCTCCCTCGGACAGGGTGGGGGGAGACCCAGTACTTC. Protein: CASSHLPRTGWGETQYF.

The J gene is TRBJ2-7, the V gene TRBV5-1, with TRBD2 matching over 9 bases. This CDR3 is built from 15 residues. The ends lost 0 bases at V and 3 bases at J; junction bases unmatched: 4. Germline-derived CDR1 and CDR2 are SGHRS and YFSETQ. The CDR3 sequence is CASSLGVSGSYEQYF. DNA for the CDR3: TGCGCCAGCAGCTTGGGCGTTAGCGGGAGCTACGAGCAGTACTTC.

The chain couples TRBV7-3 to TRBJ2-3; TRBD2 agrees at 11 bases. Germline V gives CDR1 SGHTA, CDR2 FQGTGA. V lost 5 bases to trimming and J lost 4 bases; unmatched junction nucleotides: 5. CDR3 length: 15 residues. As DNA, the CDR3 is TGTGCCAGCAGCCCTCTAGCGGGAGGTTCAGATACGCAGTATTTT. Its protein is CASSPLAGGSDTQYF.

The genes are TRBV4-1 and TRBJ2-1; D is undetermined. The CDR3 has 12 residues. Germline V gene lookup returns CDR1 MGHRA and CDR2 YSYEKL. The V end was cut by 2 bases, the J end by 4 bases, with 3 bases between. The CDR3 DNA reads TGCGCCAGCAGCCAACTATACAATGAGCAGTTCTTC. It yields the protein CASSQLYNEQFF.

V gene TRBV5-1 combines with J gene TRBJ1-2; D is unclear. Germline CDR1 reads SGHRS; CDR2 reads YFSETQ. V was pared by 1 base and J by 7 bases, with 8 bases between. The CDR3 consists of 12 residues. This chain's CDR3 is CASSLREGGYTF. Here the CDR3 DNA reads TGCGCCAGCAGCTTGCGGGAGGGTGGCTACACCTTC.

The rearrangement uses TRBV6-5 and TRBJ1-1, with D possibly being TRBD1 (6 bases). From germline, CDR1 is MNHEY and CDR2 SVGAGI. Trimming stripped 2 bases from V and 2 bases from J, with 9 bases between. The CDR3 totals 14 residues. The CDR3 here is CASSYGQRNTEAFF. For the CDR3, the DNA is TGTGCCAGCAGTTACGGACAGCGAAACACTGAAGCTTTCTTT.

The chain has TRBV5-1 and TRBJ2-7; D is possibly TRBD2 (6 bases). Trimming removed 4 bases from V and 3 bases from J, with 29 bases in between. Germline V CDR1 and CDR2: SGHRS, YFSETQ. CDR3 length: 19 residues. The CDR3 reads CASSLHRTNHINSGYEQYF. The CDR3 DNA follows: TGCGCCAGCAGCCTCCACAGGACAAACCATATTAATAGCGGCTACGAGCAGTACTTC.

The chain links TRBV5-4 to TRBJ2-1; D unresolved. This CDR3 region has 16 residues. The V end lost 0 bases, the J end lost 2 bases, and 12 bases lay between the germline ends. The V gene's germline CDR1 is SGHNT and CDR2 YYREEE (reference sequence). CDR3 protein: CASSLDPQYTYNEQFF. The CDR3 region has the DNA TGTGCCAGCAGCTTGGACCCACAGTATACCTACAATGAGCAGTTCTTC.

The CDR3 DNA reads TGTGCCAGCAGCTTAAGGACAGGGGCTGGCTACACCTTC. Encoded protein: CASSLRTGAGYTF. The genes are TRBV5-6 and TRBJ1-2; 9 bases are a match to TRBD1. The CDR3 sequence is 13 residues long. Germline CDR1 is SGHDT and CDR2 is YYEEEE. V trimming: 2 bases; J trimming: 7 bases; junction bases outside the gene matches: 3.

V usage is TRBV4-3 and J usage is TRBJ1-5, with no clear D. Germline V gene sequence: CDR1 LGHNA, CDR2 YSLEER. The ends were cut back, 0 bases at V and 8 bases at J, with 8 bases in the middle. The length of the CDR3 is 13 residues. The CDR3 spells CASSQDPGKPQHF. CDR3 nucleotides: TGCGCCAGCAGCCAAGACCCCGGGAAGCCCCAGCATTTT.

This chain uses TRBV30 with TRBJ1-4, with TRBD1 identical over 9 bases. CDR1 is GTSNPN and CDR2 is SVGIG in the germline V gene (reference sequence). V shed 5 bases and J 5 bases; nucleotides not matched to a gene: 3. This CDR3 region has 13 residues. The DNA of the CDR3 is TGTGCCTGGGGGACAGGGTGGAATGAAAAACTGTTTTTT. It translates to CAWGTGWNEKLFF.